The sequence of this T cell receptor beta chain was determined in a study of blood T cell repertoires in COVID-19. About the research overall: The study drew acute and convalescent COVID-19 samples from the United States, Italy and Spain. PBMCs, B-cell-depleted T cells, or T cells provided the cDNA or gDNA that made up the material.

V gave up 0 bases and J gave up 6 bases; unmatched junction bases: 7. The V gene's germline CDR1 is SGHAT and CDR2 FQNNGV. The CDR3 spans 17 residues. The assay was immunoSEQ multiplex PCR, and TCRdb's table has in-frame clones only and misses some. Of tens of thousands of clones listed, nearly 90% are singletons. The sequenced material came from peripheral blood. This chain connects TRBV11-2 to TRBJ1-4; 10 bases fit TRBD1. This sequence originates from a woman older than 75 with acute or convalescent COVID-19. The CDR3 protein is CASSLDYRGTGDEKLFF. Written as DNA, the CDR3 is TGTGCCAGCAGCTTAGACTACCGCGGGACAGGGGATGAAAAACTGTTTTTT. Full variable domain (missing parts from reference TRBV11-2 and TRBJ1-4): EAGVAQSPRYKIIEKRQSVAFWCNPISGHATLYWYQQILGQGPKLLIQFQNNGVVDDSQLPKDRFSAERLKGVDSTLKIQPAKLEDSAVYLCASSLDYRGTGDEKLFFGSGTQLSVL.